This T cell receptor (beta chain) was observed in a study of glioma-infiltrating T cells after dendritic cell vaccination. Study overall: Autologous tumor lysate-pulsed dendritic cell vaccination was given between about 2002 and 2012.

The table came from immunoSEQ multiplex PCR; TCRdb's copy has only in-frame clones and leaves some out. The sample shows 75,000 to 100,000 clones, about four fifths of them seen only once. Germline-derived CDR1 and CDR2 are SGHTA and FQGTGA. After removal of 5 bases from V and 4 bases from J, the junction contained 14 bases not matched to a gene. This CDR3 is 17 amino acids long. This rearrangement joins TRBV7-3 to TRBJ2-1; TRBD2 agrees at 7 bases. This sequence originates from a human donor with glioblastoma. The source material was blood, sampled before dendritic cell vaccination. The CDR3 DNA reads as TGTGCCAGCAGCCCTGGCGGGAGCGCCAACCAATACAATGAGCAGTTCTTC. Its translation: CASSPGGSANQYNEQFF.